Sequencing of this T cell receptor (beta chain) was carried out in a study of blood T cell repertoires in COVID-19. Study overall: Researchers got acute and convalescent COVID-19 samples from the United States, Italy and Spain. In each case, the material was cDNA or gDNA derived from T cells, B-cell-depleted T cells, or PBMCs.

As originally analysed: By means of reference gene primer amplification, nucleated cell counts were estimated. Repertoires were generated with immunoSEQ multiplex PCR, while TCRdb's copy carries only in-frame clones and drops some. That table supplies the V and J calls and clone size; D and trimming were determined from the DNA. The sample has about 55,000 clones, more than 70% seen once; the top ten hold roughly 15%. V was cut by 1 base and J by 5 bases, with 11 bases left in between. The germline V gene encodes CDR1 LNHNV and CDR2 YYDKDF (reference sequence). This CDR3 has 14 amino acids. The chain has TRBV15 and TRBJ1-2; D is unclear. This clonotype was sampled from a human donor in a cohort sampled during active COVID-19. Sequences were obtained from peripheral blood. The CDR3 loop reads CATSRGGSGYGYTF. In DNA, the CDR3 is TGTGCCACCAGCAGAGGAGGCAGTGGGTATGGCTACACCTTC.